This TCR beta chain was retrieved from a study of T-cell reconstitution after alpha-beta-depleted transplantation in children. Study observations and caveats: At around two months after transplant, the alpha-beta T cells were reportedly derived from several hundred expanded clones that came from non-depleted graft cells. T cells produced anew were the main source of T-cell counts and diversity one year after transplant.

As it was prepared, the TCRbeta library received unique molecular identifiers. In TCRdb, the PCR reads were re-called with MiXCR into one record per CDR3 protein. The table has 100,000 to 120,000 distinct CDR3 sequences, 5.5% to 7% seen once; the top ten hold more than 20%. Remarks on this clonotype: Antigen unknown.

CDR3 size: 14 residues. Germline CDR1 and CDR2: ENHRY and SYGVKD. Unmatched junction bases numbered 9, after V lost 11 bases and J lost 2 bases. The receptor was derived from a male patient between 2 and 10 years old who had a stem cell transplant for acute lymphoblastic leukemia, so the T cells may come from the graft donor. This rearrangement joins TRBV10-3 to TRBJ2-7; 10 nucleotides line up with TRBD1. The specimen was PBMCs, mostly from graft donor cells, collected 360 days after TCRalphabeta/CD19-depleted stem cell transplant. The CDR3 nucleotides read TGTGCCGGGTCTGGGGGACAGGGGACCTACGAGCAGTACTTC. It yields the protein CAGSGGQGTYEQYF.